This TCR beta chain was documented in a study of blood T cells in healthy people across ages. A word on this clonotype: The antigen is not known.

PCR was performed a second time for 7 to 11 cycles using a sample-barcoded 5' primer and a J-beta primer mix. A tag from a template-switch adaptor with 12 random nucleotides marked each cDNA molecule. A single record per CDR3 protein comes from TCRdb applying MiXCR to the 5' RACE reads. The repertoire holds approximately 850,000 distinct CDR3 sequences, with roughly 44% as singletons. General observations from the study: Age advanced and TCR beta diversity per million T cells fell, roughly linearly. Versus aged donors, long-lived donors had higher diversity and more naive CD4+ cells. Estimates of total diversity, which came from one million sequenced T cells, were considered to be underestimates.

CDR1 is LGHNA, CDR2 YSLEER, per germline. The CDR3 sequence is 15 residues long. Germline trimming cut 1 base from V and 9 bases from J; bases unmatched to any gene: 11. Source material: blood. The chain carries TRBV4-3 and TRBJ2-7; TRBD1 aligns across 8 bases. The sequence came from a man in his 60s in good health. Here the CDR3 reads CASSQGTGRFTVQYF. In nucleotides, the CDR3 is TGCGCCAGCAGCCAAGGGACAGGGCGGTTTACGGTGCAGTACTTC.